These 20 T cell receptor beta chains were all obtained from the same sample, sequenced in a study of OX40 agonist ivuxolimab in advanced cancers. Sequencing was performed with immunoSEQ multiplex PCR; in TCRdb, only in-frame clones are kept and a portion is missing. The sample contains 83,000 or so clones, under 90% of which appear only once. The specimen comprised CD4+ or CD8+ T cells sorted from blood, sampled in a trial of the OX40 agonist ivuxolimab. These receptors originate from an adult with an advanced solid tumor such as melanoma, head and neck, liver or kidney cancer.

The chain combines TRBV28 with TRBJ2-3, with D possibly being TRBD1 (6 bases). The CDR3 totals 15 residues. Trimming removed 5 bases from V and 3 bases from J, with 15 bases in between. Germline V gives CDR1 MDHEN, CDR2 SYDVKM. The DNA for the CDR3 is TGTGCCAGCAGTACCCGGGACACGGGGACAGATACGCAGTATTTT. It translates to CASSTRDTGTDTQYF.

The chain has TRBV7-3 and TRBJ2-1, with 9 bases aligning to TRBD2. The CDR3 is 14 amino acids. Unmatched junction bases numbered 1, after V lost 3 bases and J lost 4 bases. Germline V gene data show CDR1 as SGHTA and CDR2 as FQGTGA. The CDR3 DNA reads TGTGCCAGCAGCTTGACTAGCGGTTACAATGAGCAGTTCTTC. Residues: CASSLTSGYNEQFF.

V gene TRBV21-1 combines with J gene TRBJ1-6. TRBV21-1 is described as a pseudogene. This CDR3 has 16 residues. The CDR3 region is CASSKVEVISNSPLHF. The CDR3 coding sequence is TGTGCCAGCAGCAAAGTGGAGGTAATTTCAAATTCACCCCTCCACTTT.

This chain connects TRBV14 to TRBJ2-5; D ambiguous. The CDR3 loop spans 11 amino acids. CDR1 SGHDN and CDR2 FVKESK come from the germline V gene. Trimming took off 3 bases at V and 4 bases at J, with 3 bases between the two ends. The CDR3 protein is CASSHGETQYF. DNA for the CDR3: TGTGCCAGCAGCCACGGAGAGACCCAGTACTTC.

In its sample, this clone was seen once. The chain couples TRBV5-8 to TRBJ2-2; 11 positions match TRBD2. V was clipped by 4 bases and J by 6 bases; unmatched bases: 8. CDR3 size: 16 residues. Germline CDR1 reads SGHTS; CDR2 reads YDEGEE. CDR3 in amino acids: CASSREWTSGSGELFF. The CDR3 DNA is TGTGCCAGCAGCCGGGAATGGACTAGCGGGTCCGGGGAGCTGTTTTTT.

A single count supports this clone. The chain couples TRBV5-1 to TRBJ2-5, with no clear D. This CDR3 is 13 amino acids long. V was trimmed by 7 bases and J by 1 base, leaving 11 bases between them. CDR1 is SGHRS and CDR2 is YFSETQ in the germline V gene. The CDR3 sequence: CASAFRSQETQYF. DNA of the CDR3: TGCGCCAGCGCTTTCAGGTCCCAAGAGACCCAGTACTTC.

The V and J genes are TRBV19 and TRBJ1-1; TRBD1 matches 9 bases. The CDR3 consists of 14 residues. The ends lost 6 bases at V and 6 bases at J; junction bases unmatched: 8. Germline V gene sequence: CDR1 LNHDA, CDR2 SQIVND (reference sequence). The chain's CDR3 is CASRSRDRAAEAFF. The CDR3 region has the DNA TGTGCCAGTAGGAGCCGGGACAGGGCCGCTGAAGCTTTCTTT.

V usage is TRBV28 and J usage is TRBJ1-1, with TRBD1 as a possible D gene (5 bases). V lost 2 bases and J lost 5, with 12 bases in between. The CDR3 sequence is 14 residues long. The germline gives CDR1 MDHEN, CDR2 SYDVKM. In nucleotides, the CDR3 is TGTGCCAGCAGTTTACCGGGGGAAGAGACTGAAGCTTTCTTT. This gives the protein CASSLPGEETEAFF.

The chain combines TRBV5-8 with TRBJ1-2; the D is unclear. There are 13 residues in the CDR3. Germline CDR1 is SGHTS and CDR2 is YDEGEE. Deletions cut 0 bases from V and 10 bases from J, with 13 bases between. The chain's CDR3 is CASSLERPGTYTF. As DNA, the CDR3 is TGTGCCAGCAGCTTGGAACGGCCAGGTACCTACACCTTC.

The rearrangement joins TRBV27 to TRBJ2-5; 7 bases are shared with TRBD1. Germline V gene lookup returns CDR1 MNHEY and CDR2 SMNVEV (reference sequence). The CDR3 extends over 17 amino acids. V lost 4 bases and J lost 4; bases outside the gene matches: 15. CDR3 bases: TGTGCCAGCAGTTCCTTATATAGGGGGCCTGTAGGAGAGACCCAGTACTTC. It translates to CASSSLYRGPVGETQYF.

This rearrangement joins TRBV6-6 to TRBJ1-1; a possible D gene is TRBD1 (5 bases). Germline CDR1 is MNHNY and CDR2 is SVGAGI (reference sequence). V lost 0 bases and J 3 bases, leaving 11 bases between the germline ends. The CDR3 is 15 amino acids. The CDR3 DNA reads as TGTGCCAGCAGTTACTCCGCAGGGTTTGACACTGAAGCTTTCTTT. Translation: CASSYSAGFDTEAFF.

This chain links TRBV18 with TRBJ2-5, with 8 positions matching TRBD1. Per germline, CDR1 KGHSH and CDR2 LQKENI. The CDR3 spans 15 residues. Trimming at V came to 5 bases and at J to 1 base, leaving 6 bases not matched to a gene. CDR3 sequence: CASSSQTGGQETQYF. DNA for the CDR3: TGTGCCAGCTCATCCCAAACAGGGGGCCAAGAGACCCAGTACTTC.

A few counts support this clone. J is TRBJ1-4 and V is TRBV4-1; the D is unclear. Germline CDR1 reads MGHRA; CDR2 reads YSYEKL. The CDR3 has 14 amino acids. Trimming removed 0 bases from V and 8 bases from J, with 10 bases in between. Here the CDR3 reads CASSQDSAAEKLFF. DNA for the CDR3: TGCGCCAGCAGCCAAGATTCGGCTGCCGAAAAACTGTTTTTT.

This clone was detected only once. The chain carries TRBV5-4 and TRBJ2-3; 12 bases map to TRBD2. J lost 2 bases, V lost 2 bases, and 3 bases had no gene match. Germline values: CDR1 SGHNT, CDR2 YYREEE (reference sequence). This CDR3 has 16 amino acids. DNA of the CDR3: TGTGCCAGCAGCTTTCCTAGCGGGGGGGACACAGATACGCAGTATTTT. Translating gives CASSFPSGGDTDTQYF.

V gene TRBV27 combines with J gene TRBJ2-7; D gene unclear. The CDR3 extends over 16 amino acids. Germline lookup yields CDR1 MNHEY and CDR2 SMNVEV (reference sequence). Trimming took off 5 bases at V and 0 bases at J, with 17 bases between the two ends. CDR3 nucleotides: TGTGCCAGCAGTACCTTAAGCCGTAGCAGCTCCTACGAGCAGTACTTC. Protein: CASSTLSRSSSYEQYF.

CDR3 DNA sequence: TGTGCCAGCAGTGAAGGAGGAGGGGGGGGCTATGGCTACACCTTC. Its protein is CASSEGGGGGYGYTF. This chain uses TRBV6-1 with TRBJ1-2, with D possibly matching TRBD1 (6 bases). Germline-derived CDR1 and CDR2 are MNHNS and SASEGT. This CDR3 spans 15 amino acids. Trimming shortened V by 1 base and J by 4 bases, and 13 bases separated the two germline ends.

The V call is TRBV5-1, the J call TRBJ1-2; the match to TRBD1 covers 12 bases. With 4 bases clipped from V and 4 bases from J, the junction kept 8 bases outside the gene matches. Germline V gene sequence: CDR1 SGHRS, CDR2 YFSETQ. The CDR3 sequence is 16 residues long. The CDR3 loop reads CASSPGQGARGYGYTF. CDR3 bases: TGCGCCAGCAGCCCGGGACAGGGGGCGCGGGGCTATGGCTACACCTTC.

The chain has TRBV28 and TRBJ1-5; D ambiguous. Trimming took off 7 bases at V and 2 bases at J, with 15 bases between the two ends. CDR1 is MDHEN, CDR2 SYDVKM, per germline. The CDR3 loop spans 15 amino acids. As DNA, the CDR3 is TGTGCCAGCACCTCCCAGTCCGGTGGCAATCAGCCCCAGCATTTT. Its translation: CASTSQSGGNQPQHF.

This clone was observed a few times. The chain employs TRBV6-5 and TRBJ1-4; a weak D match, TRBD1 (6 bases). This CDR3 is built from 16 residues. Trimming left V 0 bases short and J 7 bases short, with 15 bases between. Germline V gene data show CDR1 as MNHEY and CDR2 as SVGAGI. The CDR3 here is CASSYSAQGTGEKLFF. The CDR3 coding sequence is TGTGCCAGCAGTTACTCAGCCCAGGGGACGGGTGAAAAACTGTTTTTT.

CDR3 region: CASRSGGSGANVLTF. In nucleotides, the CDR3 is TGTGCCAGCAGGTCCGGGGGGTCTGGGGCCAACGTCCTGACTTTC. V and J are TRBV28 and TRBJ2-6; TRBD2 matches at 7 bases. This CDR3 has 15 residues. J gave up 1 base and V 6 bases, and 3 bases lay outside the gene matches. Germline CDR1 is MDHEN and CDR2 is SYDVKM.